This TCR beta chain was identified in a study of response to subunit inactivated influenza vaccine. Germline values: CDR1 DFQATT, CDR2 SNEGSKA (reference sequence). Germline trimming cut 6 bases from V and 8 bases from J; bases unmatched to any gene: 7. CDR3 length: 14 residues. TCRdb reanalysed the RT-PCR reads using MiXCR and keeps one entry per CDR3 protein. Found here are roughly 700,000 distinct CDR3 sequences, more than 15% of them singletons; the top ten hold 11%. About this clonotype itself: Its antigen is not identified.

Study-wide findings and caveats: Authors proposed each seasonal influenza vaccination draws in few new T cells.

The V gene is TRBV20-1, the J gene TRBJ2-1; 13 nucleotides align to TRBD2. This receptor was taken from a man aged 45 to 65 who received an inactivated influenza vaccine. The sequenced sample was PBMCs from blood, obtained 11 to 12 days after vaccination. The DNA for the CDR3 is TGCAGTGCCACTAGCGGGGGGGCCGGAGATGAGCAGTTCTTC. This encodes CSATSGGAGDEQFF.